A single sample gave rise to the 24 T cell receptor beta chains below, sequenced in a study of T cells in Graves' hyperthyroidism and ophthalmopathy. RNA transcripts served as the template for amplifying TCR beta CDR3 regions. HTBI primers were used for first-round RT-PCR of the TCR CDR3. MiXCR, applied by TCRdb to the multiplex PCR reads, yields one record per CDR3 protein. The repertoire includes 450,000 to 500,000 distinct CDR3 sequences, around a fifth of them detected once, and around 50% sits in the top ten. The sequencing input was blood. The receptors come from a woman in her sixties or seventies with Graves' ophthalmopathy.

The chain is built from TRBV29-1 and TRBJ2-6; D might be TRBD1 or TRBD2, each matching 6 bases. Germline V gives CDR1 SQVTM, CDR2 ANQGSEA. This CDR3 spans 14 amino acids. The germline V and J ends were trimmed by 3 bases and 5 bases, with 11 bases remaining between them. CDR3 residues: CSVEGGPWANVLTF. The CDR3 DNA follows: TGCAGCGTTGAGGGGGGCCCCTGGGCCAACGTCCTGACTTTC.

The chain uses TRBV6-9 and TRBJ1-1; 8 bases are a match to TRBD1. The CDR3 covers 15 residues. Trimming at V came to 3 bases and at J to 1 base, leaving 4 bases not matched to a gene. The germline V gene has CDR1 MNHGY and CDR2 SVAAGI. Here the CDR3 reads CASSYVTGGNTEAFF. CDR3 DNA sequence: TGTGCCAGCAGTTACGTAACAGGGGGGAACACTGAAGCTTTCTTT.

This clonotype was counted many times. At one end the junction does not follow the germline gene, possibly because of a read error. The chain uses TRBV7-7 and TRBJ2-5; D not resolved. Germline V CDR1 and CDR2: SSHAT, FNYEAQ (reference sequence). The CDR3 length is 12 residues. CDR3 region: CASSQESGTQYF. The CDR3 nucleotides read TGTGCTAGCAGCCAGGAATCCGGGACCCAGTACTTC.

V gene TRBV30 combines with J gene TRBJ1-5; unclear D gene. This CDR3 spans 15 amino acids. Germline CDR1 and CDR2: GTSNPN and SVGIG (reference sequence). Between the trimmed V and J ends, which lost 3 bases and 3 bases, there was a span of 15 bases. CDR3 sequence reads: CAWSPYGFINQPQHF. The CDR3 DNA is TGTGCCTGGAGCCCTTATGGGTTTATCAATCAGCCCCAGCATTTT.

The rearrangement uses TRBV12-3 or TRBV12-4 and TRBJ2-7, with no clear D. CDR3 size: 13 residues. Trimming left V 1 base short and J 6 bases short, with 10 bases between. The CDR3 DNA sequence: TGTGCCAGCAGTTTAGGAGCCGGGTTCGAGCAGTACTTC. Translated, it gives CASSLGAGFEQYF.

V is TRBV19 and J is TRBJ2-1; TRBD1 matches at 10 bases. Germline CDR1 is LNHDA and CDR2 is SQIVND (reference sequence). V shed 5 bases, J shed 1 base, and the junction held 8 bases outside the gene matches. The CDR3 spans 17 residues. The CDR3 is CASSFRTGGGSYNEQFF. The CDR3 DNA sequence: TGTGCCAGTAGTTTCCGGACAGGGGGGGGGTCCTACAATGAGCAGTTCTTC.

This clonotype showed up many times. V and J are TRBV12-3 or TRBV12-4 and TRBJ1-1, with D uncertain. The CDR3 is made up of 12 amino acids. Trimming took off 3 bases at V and 6 bases at J, with 8 bases between the two ends. This CDR3 is CASSLRVAEAFF. The CDR3 DNA reads TGTGCCAGCAGTTTGAGGGTCGCTGAAGCTTTCTTT.

This clonotype came up many times. V gene TRBV18 combines with J gene TRBJ1-1, with D maybe TRBD1 (5 bases). The length of the CDR3 is 13 residues. Germline V gives CDR1 KGHSH, CDR2 LQKENI. The germline V and J ends were trimmed by 3 bases and 4 bases, with 9 bases remaining between them. The CDR3 loop is CASSPAGITEAFF. As DNA, the CDR3 is TGTGCCAGCTCACCTGCAGGGATCACTGAAGCTTTCTTT.

Details on this clonotype: This may arise from a read error, as a much more abundant clone is one base away. The V gene is TRBV28, the J gene TRBJ2-7, with 8 nucleotides matching TRBD1. Germline CDR1 and CDR2: MDHEN and SYDVKM. The CDR3 sequence is 16 residues long. The CDR3 DNA reads TGTGCCAGCAGTTCCCCTGAGACAGGGGAATCCTACAAGCAGTACTTC. Amino acid sequence: CASSSPETGESYKQYF. Supplemented by reference TRBV28 and TRBJ2-7, the full variable domain reads DVKVTQSSRYLVKRTGEKVFLECVQDMDHENMFWYRQDPGLGLRLIYFSYDVKMKEKGDIPEGYSVSREKKERFSLILESASTNQTSMYLCASSSPETGESYKQYFGPGTRLTVT.

The table lists this clonotype with many counts. This chain links TRBV12-3 or TRBV12-4 with TRBJ2-1; maybe TRBD1 (6 bases). V gave up 5 bases and J gave up 1 base, with 9 bases separating them. The CDR3 is 14 residues long. The CDR3 DNA follows: TGTGCCAGCAGTAAGGGGGAATCCTACAATGAGCAGTTCTTC. As protein: CASSKGESYNEQFF.

This clonotype was seen a few times. The V gene is TRBV12-3 or TRBV12-4, the J gene TRBJ1-2, with 7 positions matching TRBD1. The CDR3 is made up of 16 amino acids. Trimming took 7 bases from V and 4 from J; bases not matched to a gene: 15. The CDR3 loop is CASNVDRELDPYGYTF. The CDR3 bases are TGTGCCAGCAACGTAGACAGGGAATTAGACCCCTATGGCTACACCTTC.

The V call is TRBV6-1, the J call TRBJ1-2; the D gene is possibly TRBD1 (5 bases). Germline assignment: CDR1 MNHNS and CDR2 SASEGT. The CDR3 runs 14 residues. V lost 2 bases and J lost 4, with 11 bases in between. For the CDR3, the DNA is TGTGCCAGCAGTGAACTCCCCGGGGGCTATGGCTACACCTTC. Residues: CASSELPGGYGYTF.

This clonotype was observed at least ten times. The rearrangement uses TRBV6-2 or TRBV6-3 and TRBJ1-1; D gene ambiguous. V gave up 8 bases and J gave up 7 bases, with 11 bases separating them. Looked up from germline, CDR1 is MNHEY and CDR2 is SVGEGT. The CDR3 length is 11 residues. CDR3 coding DNA: TGTGCCAGCTCGGGGTTCGGTGAAGCTTTCTTT. Its protein product is CASSGFGEAFF.

This clonotype was observed a handful of times. This chain links TRBV20-1 with TRBJ1-1; a weak D match, TRBD1 (5 bases). The CDR3 contains 15 residues. The V end lost 6 bases, the J end lost 4 bases, and 21 bases lay between the germline ends. Per the germline V gene, CDR1 is DFQATT and CDR2 is SNEGSKA (reference sequence). The CDR3 loop is CSAWGGGVVSTEAFF. In nucleotides, the CDR3 is TGCAGTGCCTGGGGGGGGGGGGTGGTGTCCACTGAAGCTTTCTTT.

CDR3 DNA sequence: TGCAGTGCTATAGACTATGGCTACACCTTC. It translates to CSAIDYGYTF. The rearrangement joins TRBV20-1 to TRBJ1-2; no firm D call. Germline V gives CDR1 DFQATT, CDR2 SNEGSKA (reference sequence). This CDR3 has 10 residues. V was shortened by 4 bases and J by 3 bases, with 3 bases between the two germline ends.

This clonotype was counted only a few times. The chain recombines TRBV6-1 with TRBJ1-1; 9 positions agree with TRBD1. This CDR3 is built from 16 residues. The V segment lost 5 bases and the J segment 3 bases; nucleotides outside the gene matches: 10. The germline CDR1 and CDR2 sequences are MNHNS and SASEGT. The DNA of the CDR3 is TGTGCCAGCAGTCGCCCGAACAGGGGGCCACACACTGAAGCTTTCTTT. Its protein is CASSRPNRGPHTEAFF.

The sample holds a few counts of this clonotype. The chain links TRBV10-3 to TRBJ1-1; D is uncertain. V lost 3 bases and J 3 bases, leaving 14 bases between the germline ends. Germline V gene data show CDR1 as ENHRY and CDR2 as SYGVKD. This CDR3 has 15 amino acids. CDR3 in DNA: TGTGCCATCAGTGACTCGGTAGGGTCGGACACTGAAGCTTTCTTT. Amino acids: CAISDSVGSDTEAFF.

The chain joins TRBV10-3 to TRBJ2-1; perhaps D is TRBD1 or TRBD2 (6 bases each). V lost 8 bases to trimming and J lost 0 bases, with 11 bases between them. Germline-derived CDR1 and CDR2 are ENHRY and SYGVKD. CDR3 length: 14 residues. CDR3 sequence (DNA): TGTGCCATCCGAGGAGGGGGCTCCTACAATGAGCAGTTCTTC. The encoded protein is CAIRGGGSYNEQFF.

This clonotype has more than one count but fewer than ten. V usage is TRBV30 and J usage is TRBJ2-7; 8 bases line up with TRBD1. With V trimmed by 3 bases and J by 6 bases, 7 bases remained unmatched. The germline CDR1 and CDR2 sequences are GTSNPN and SVGIG (reference sequence). The CDR3 extends over 13 amino acids. The CDR3 bases are TGTGCCTGGAGACGACAGGGGCTTAGCGAGCAGTACTTC. It specifies CAWRRQGLSEQYF.

This clonotype was picked up a small number of times. The J gene is TRBJ2-1, the V gene TRBV5-1, with D maybe TRBD2 (5 bases). Germline V gives CDR1 SGHRS, CDR2 YFSETQ. This CDR3 is built from 14 residues. Trimming pared 4 bases from V and 2 bases from J, leaving 10 bases between. The CDR3 is CASSRTRAYNEQFF. The CDR3 nucleotides read TGCGCCAGCAGCCGGACTCGCGCCTACAATGAGCAGTTCTTC.

V and J are TRBV11-2 and TRBJ2-6, with TRBD1 identical over 9 bases. The CDR3 runs 16 residues. CDR1 is SGHAT and CDR2 is FQNNGV in the germline V gene. The V and J ends lost 5 bases and 2 bases, in that order; junction bases with no gene match: 4. The CDR3 coding sequence is TGTGCCAGCAGCGTTACAGGGGGCGCTGGGGCCAACGTCCTGACTTTC. It codes for CASSVTGGAGANVLTF.

The V gene is TRBV20-1, the J gene TRBJ2-7; D is possibly TRBD2 (6 bases). Germline V gives CDR1 DFQATT, CDR2 SNEGSKA (reference sequence). Trimming cost V 3 bases and J 5 bases, with 17 bases left between them. The CDR3 contains 14 residues. The CDR3 DNA is TGCAGTGCTAGTCCCGGGGGAGGCGCGCACGAGCAGTACTTC. It yields the protein CSASPGGGAHEQYF.

In its sample, this clonotype was seen a few times. The rearrangement uses TRBV28 and TRBJ2-2, with 7 nucleotides matching TRBD1. V was pared by 8 bases and J by 3 bases, with 15 bases of the junction left unmatched. Germline loops: CDR1 MDHEN, CDR2 SYDVKM. The CDR3 loop spans 17 amino acids. The CDR3 coding sequence is TGTGCCAGCTGCCTTGTGAACAGGGGAAACCACACCGGGGAGCTGTTTTTT. This translates into CASCLVNRGNHTGELFF.

The CDR3 sequence is CASSLGGQGVNQPQHF. In nucleotides, the CDR3 is TGCGCCAGCAGCTTGGGGGGACAGGGAGTCAATCAGCCCCAGCATTTT. V gene TRBV5-1 combines with J gene TRBJ1-5, with 9 bases aligning to TRBD1. Germline V gene sequence: CDR1 SGHRS, CDR2 YFSETQ. V trimming: 0 bases; J trimming: 3 bases; junction bases outside the gene matches: 4. CDR3 length: 16 residues.